Sequencing of this T cell receptor (beta chain) was carried out in a study of cytomegalovirus exposure and HLA in healthy donors (dated by TCRdb to about 2017). The study in broad terms: An earlier analysis of several hundred of the donors reported about 250 Gb of sequence data and some 120 million unique TCR beta sequences from some 180 million T cells. The study profiled the T cell repertoires of hundreds of subjects by immunosequencing and related them to cytomegalovirus serostatus. Of the roughly 390 genotyped donors, 80% to 90% were placed in the genetic ancestry cluster associated with self-reported Caucasian donors. A later genetic analysis took genome-wide SNP genotypes for 398 of the 666 donors and used that subset as a discovery cohort. The later analysis used no new phenotypic data to find candidate immune exposures, relying instead on TCR beta sequences and their occurrence across donors. Roughly 300 gigabases of sequencing data and tens of millions of unique TCR sequences made up an early release that covered around 640 HLA-typed donors. An earlier analysis of 587 of the donors used high-throughput TCR beta sequencing to judge whether each TCR beta V gene segment behaved as functional or pseudogenic. Across 300 to 400 genotyped donors of the cohort, an average of roughly 200,000 unique TCR beta nucleotide sequences per donor were sequenced, and roughly 17% of those sequences were non-productive. About five DR-DQ haplotypes were handled as single units for association and clustering, since linkage in the cohort was strong. Both class I and class II loci were covered by HLA typing, at four-digit resolution. To study patterns of TCR occurrence, a later analysis re-analyzed previously published TCR beta repertoires from several hundred donors and added high-resolution HLA genotyping. The study combined high-throughput TCR immunosequencing, statistical association of individual TCRs with disease status, and machine learning to predict cytomegalovirus infection status. The study was designed to test whether signatures of past pathogen exposure could be identified by cataloging public T cell receptors. Donor age, sex, ethnicity and CMV serostatus were compiled alongside the repertoire data. The number of typed donors differed by locus: roughly 629-640 for A, B, C, DRB1 and DQB1; approximately 520 for DQA1; approximately 600 for DPA1; and 400 to 480 for DPB1. Every repertoire in the discovery cohort had been generated on one and the same sequencing platform. Along with the approximately 700-subject first cohort, a separate validation cohort of around 110 different subjects was used. Findings and caveats that apply to the study as a whole: A further reported finding was that TCR beta sequences accurately predicted the HLA-A and HLA-B alleles for most subjects in the first cohort. Most CMV-associated TCR beta chains appeared to be HLA-restricted in a later analysis, and the HLA associations seemed to be driven largely by CMV exposure. Strong co-occurrence of HLA alleles, especially DR and DQ, made assigning TCR associations to individual alleles difficult. A few of the identified cytomegalovirus-associated TCR beta chains were confirmed in vitro to be specific for cytomegalovirus antigens. Because counts were too low, some 17 rarely observed V segments, including chromosome 9 orphons, were excluded from the earlier analysis of a few hundred of the donors. In an earlier analysis of about 550 of the donors, most TCR beta V segments were observed in productive rearrangements about 87% or about 30% of the time, broadly matching IMGT annotations. Compared with equally common non-associated chains, HLA-associated TCR beta chains in a later analysis were more clonally expanded and had lower generation probabilities. Several of the top co-occurrence clusters appeared to be linked to parvovirus B19, influenza, CMV and Epstein-Barr virus, according to a later analysis. A group of highly shared sequence variants was considered likely to be a technical artifact of the sequencing pipeline. In both the original and validation cohorts, the classifier was reported to diagnose cytomegalovirus status with high specificity and sensitivity. A later analysis found that TCR association rates varied across HLA loci, with DRB1 alleles showing the most associated TCRs and HLA-C alleles the fewest. In a later genetic analysis, fewer N-insertions in productive TCRs were reported among donors in an Asian-associated ancestry cluster than the roughly 640-donor mean. Linkage disequilibrium might explain the correlated functional status among segregating V segments, but an unknown experimental factor could not be excluded. Because some donors lacked HLA typing at each locus, the association tests relied only on the typed subset. Across donors, most TCR sequences were observed very rarely, whereas some public TCRs were present in many individuals. Immune exposure information for the cohort was limited to CMV serostatus. In this cohort, only TCR beta chains were sequenced, and detectable features were limited by the absence of alpha or paired-chain data. A later analysis associated 15,000 to 20,000 TCR beta sequences with specific HLA alleles at a false discovery rate of 0.05. In a later genetic analysis, a missense DCLRE1C variant was associated with V-gene and J-gene trimming of TCR beta chains, and the association was replicated in an independent cohort. The study gave a list of under 200 TCR beta chains associated with cytomegalovirus. Roughly uniform sequencing depth across donors was assumed in presence/absence analyses, although this assumption may not hold. The authors suggested that the approach could potentially be generalized to other disease states and immunological phenotypes.

Libraries were built with the immunoSEQ multiplex PCR assay. A mixture of 60 forward primers for TCR Vbeta segments and 13 reverse primers for TCR Jbeta segments was used in the multiplex PCR. A multiplex PCR assay on genomic DNA amplified the CDR3 region of rearranged TCR beta genes. Amplified TCR beta libraries were sequenced as 87-base-pair reads on the Illumina HiSeq System. The paper's processing steps were these. Across the 500 to 700 repertoires, a later analysis counted approximately 75 million unique TCR beta chains, 8.5 million to 12 million of which were shared by at least two donors. Raw reads were error-corrected and collapsed into unique sequences with a nearest-neighbor algorithm that merged closely related sequences to remove PCR and sequencing errors. CDR3 sequences were aligned to IMGT reference sequences to assign V, D and J gene segments. Each retained sequence needed at least a six-nucleotide match to both a V gene segment and a J gene segment. Rearrangements were called productive when the CDR3 lacked stop codons and stayed in frame with V and J; all others were non-productive. Following IMGT convention, CDR3 was defined as the stretch from the second conserved V-encoded cysteine up to the conserved J-encoded phenylalanine. The earlier analysis of a few hundred of the donors excluded sequences that lacked an unambiguous match to a single V gene segment. In an earlier analysis of more than 500 of the donors, a V segment was called functional when productive rearrangements were above 56.7%, and segregating when the standard deviation between donors exceeded 5%. A statistical classification framework was built for diagnosing cytomegalovirus status from the catalog of TCR beta chain sequences. In a later analysis, TCR nucleotide sequences were compared against IMGT/GENE-DB human TR gene sequences so that V and J genes could be assigned. Using the TCRdist pipeline, a later analysis assigned CDR3 sequences along with most-parsimonious VDJ recombination scenarios. A later analysis defined each TCR beta chain by its CDR3 amino acid sequence plus V-gene family, and excluded reads lacking a unique V-gene family. To address suspected cross-contamination and a sequencing artifact, a later analysis removed a few hundred highly shared, low-generation-probability nucleotide sequences. In a later analysis, a clonal expansion index was calculated for each public chain from normalized within-repertoire ranks of inferred template counts. In a later analysis, generation probabilities were computed with a VDJ recombination model fitted to out-of-frame rearrangements, and the resulting probabilities were checked against IGoR. In a later analysis, hypergeometric tests were used to score TCR-TCR, TCR-HLA and TCR-CMV co-occurrence, with a repertoire-size bias correction applied to TCR pairs. False discovery rates were estimated in a later analysis by permuting HLA or CMV assignments 20 times. In a later analysis, co-occurring TCRs were grouped with DBSCAN, and TCRdist sequence similarity was added when clustering was performed within HLA-allele-positive subsets. For co-occurrence clustering, repertoires with fewer than 30,000 or more than 120,000 public chains were excluded, along with 5 or 6 repertoires with anomalous nucleotide sharing. In TCRdb, the immuneACCESS table is reduced to in-frame sequences with V and J assigned. These tables do not hold every clone; where another copy was compared, an unresolved V gene accounts for under half, and the others remain unexplained. V and J calls and clone size are as listed in that table; D and trimming were resolved from the DNA. Here the sample has over 80,000 clones; roughly four fifths occur a single time. Roughly 3.5% of the sample is taken by the ten largest.

As regards this clone: It lacks a known antigen. Per-nucleotide qualities are absent, and no much larger clonotype sits a single base away.

In total, 600 or so healthy bone marrow donors made up the cohort. At the time of sampling, all cohort members were nominally healthy, though unrecorded immune exposures were likely present. The donor was CMV seronegative and belonged to the group of 352 seronegative cohort members. Each donor provided a peripheral blood sample, and peripheral blood mononuclear cells were used for TCR beta sequencing. Genomic DNA was extracted from the blood cell samples with the Qiagen DNeasy Blood Extraction Kit. The sequenced material came from PBMCs. The clonotype originates from a man aged 40-50 years in good health and CMV-seronegative.

The CDR3 protein sequence reads: CAGLAGEYQETQYF. The nucleotide sequence reads as follows: TGTGCCGGACTAGCGGGGGAGTACCAAGAGACCCAGTACTTC. Recombination linked TRBV2 to TRBJ2-5; TRBD2 agrees with 13 junctional bases. From its cysteine to its phenylalanine, the CDR3 spans 14 amino acids. This entry keeps only the CDR3 DNA: 42 bases, framed from base 1. In the germline V gene, CDR1 corresponds to SNHLY and CDR2 to FYNNEI. Trimming leaves V shorter by 11 bases and J shorter by 0 bases, with the junction holding 3 bases beyond the gene matches.